This TCR beta chain was recorded in a study of beta chain features in type 1 diabetes. Sequenced material consisted of expressed TCRB transcripts (all of the isolated RNA was reverse transcribed). About 3.7 million reads per sample were averaged for naive, central memory and regulatory samples. The protocol was immunoSEQ multiplex PCR, while the TCRdb copy is restricted to in-frame clones and leaves out a portion. This sample has a few hundred thousand clones, with about 11% found just once. The sequencing input was naive CD4+ T cells from blood. The TCR originated in a woman aged 25 to 45 in good health.

CDR3 sequence reads: CASSLSVAGVEQFF. In DNA, the CDR3 is TGCGCCAGCAGCTTGTCGGTAGCGGGGGTTGAGCAGTTCTTC. J is TRBJ2-1 and V is TRBV5-1; 9 bases map to TRBD2. The germline V gene encodes CDR1 SGHRS and CDR2 YFSETQ. The CDR3 contains 14 residues. The junction had 5 bases not matched to a gene; V was cut back by 1 base and J by 9 bases.